The 29 T cell receptor beta chains presented below share a single source sample, sequenced in a study of blood T cell repertoires in COVID-19. Sequencing was performed with immunoSEQ multiplex PCR; in TCRdb, only in-frame clones are kept and a portion is missing. The profile shows roughly 240,000 clones, 70% to 90% of them singletons. Sequenced material: PBMCs or T cells enriched from blood (not recorded which). The receptors here all came from a man aged 50-60 years who had been exposed to COVID-19.

This clone was seen a single time. This chain uses TRBV5-1 with TRBJ2-1, with 7 bases aligning to TRBD2. Germline CDR1 is SGHRS and CDR2 is YFSETQ. J gave up 4 bases and V 2 bases, and 9 bases lay outside the gene matches. This CDR3 is built from 16 residues. The CDR3 DNA reads as TGCGCCAGCAGCTTCTCCCTAGCGGACTTTTACAATGAGCAGTTCTTC. Translating gives CASSFSLADFYNEQFF.

The chain links TRBV5-1 to TRBJ1-4, with D possibly TRBD1 on 6 matching bases. V was cut by 4 bases and J by 2 bases, with 9 bases left in between. Germline CDR1 reads SGHRS; CDR2 reads YFSETQ. CDR3 length equals 14 residues. Here the CDR3 reads CASSTGTTNEKLFF. The CDR3 DNA reads TGCGCCAGCAGCACAGGGACGACTAATGAAAAACTGTTTTTT.

V and J are TRBV5-1 and TRBJ1-3; D is perhaps TRBD1 (5 bases). This CDR3 is 16 amino acids long. Germline V CDR1 and CDR2: SGHRS, YFSETQ. Trimming cost V 2 bases and J 3 bases, with 15 bases left between them. The DNA of the CDR3 is TGCGCCAGCAGCTTTTTCCCCGGGGGTAATGGAAACACCATATATTTT. It translates to CASSFFPGGNGNTIYF.

The chain has TRBV12-3 or TRBV12-4 and TRBJ2-7; TRBD2 matches 7 bases. The CDR3 has 11 residues. The V and J ends lost 5 bases and 5 bases, in that order; junction bases with no gene match: 0. CDR3 region: CASSGGDEQYF. In nucleotides, the CDR3 is TGTGCCAGCAGTGGGGGGGACGAGCAGTACTTC.

This rearrangement joins TRBV5-1 to TRBJ2-5; the match to TRBD2 covers 14 bases. The V gene's germline CDR1 is SGHRS and CDR2 YFSETQ. V lost 4 bases and J lost 7; bases outside the gene matches: 6. CDR3 length: 15 amino acids. CDR3 loop: CASSQGLAGEGTQYF. For the CDR3, the DNA is TGCGCCAGCAGCCAGGGACTAGCGGGAGAAGGGACCCAGTACTTC.

The V and J genes are TRBV7-7 and TRBJ2-7, with 15 bases that match TRBD2. The CDR3 consists of 17 residues. Germline CDR1 is SSHAT and CDR2 is FNYEAQ (reference sequence). The CDR3 DNA is TGTGCTAGCAGCTACCAAGGACTAGCGGGAGGGCTCTACGAGCAGTACGTC. Protein sequence: CASSYQGLAGGLYEQYV.

The chain carries TRBV7-9 and TRBJ1-1, with 7 bases matching TRBD1. The CDR3 is 14 residues long. From germline, CDR1 is SEHNR and CDR2 FQNEAQ (reference sequence). Unmatched junction bases numbered 2, after V lost 0 bases and J lost 4 bases. CDR3 bases: TGTGCCAGCAGCTTAGCTCGGGACAGCACTGAAGCTTTCTTT. Encoded protein: CASSLARDSTEAFF.

The V gene is TRBV28, the J gene TRBJ1-1, with TRBD1 matching 7 bases. The junction had 10 bases not matched to a gene; V was cut back by 3 bases and J by 6 bases. This CDR3 has 15 residues. The germline V gene encodes CDR1 MDHEN and CDR2 SYDVKM. The CDR3 DNA reads TGTGCCAGCAGTTTCCCTCAACGGGACAGAGCTGAAGCTTTCTTT. This codes for CASSFPQRDRAEAFF. The full variable domain, with the rest looked up from reference TRBV28 and TRBJ1-1, is DVKVTQSSRYLVKRTGEKVFLECVQDMDHENMFWYRQDPGLGLRLIYFSYDVKMKEKGDIPEGYSVSREKKERFSLILESASTNQTSMYLCASSFPQRDRAEAFFGQGTRLTVV.

This sequence joins TRBV4-2 and TRBJ2-2, with 9 positions matching TRBD2. Germline trimming cut 4 bases from V and 6 bases from J; bases unmatched to any gene: 6. From germline, CDR1 is LGHNA and CDR2 YNFKEQ. The CDR3 length is 15 residues. Here the CDR3 DNA reads TGTGCCAGCAGCCTTAGCGGGAGTTTATCCGGGGAGCTGTTTTTT. This codes for CASSLSGSLSGELFF.

The CDR3 sequence: CASSSTGNNQPQHF. The CDR3 DNA reads TGCGCCAGCAGCTCGACAGGGAACAATCAGCCCCAGCATTTT. This chain links TRBV5-1 with TRBJ1-5, with 7 bases identical to TRBD1. CDR3 length: 14 amino acids. The germline V gene encodes CDR1 SGHRS and CDR2 YFSETQ. Trimming cost V 3 bases and J 3 bases; bases outside gene matches: 3.

V gene TRBV2 combines with J gene TRBJ2-7, with 8 bases that match TRBD1. This CDR3 spans 17 amino acids. Germline CDR1 and CDR2: SNHLY and FYNNEI. V lost 1 base and J lost 4; bases outside the gene matches: 12. CDR3 nucleotide sequence: TGTGCCAGCAGTGAAGGTCCGATTCGACAGGGGTTATACGAGCAGTACGTC. It encodes CASSEGPIRQGLYEQYV.

V gene TRBV4-1 combines with J gene TRBJ2-1; TRBD2 aligns across 9 bases. Germline assignment: CDR1 MGHRA and CDR2 YSYEKL. This CDR3 contains 17 residues. J lost 0 bases, V lost 3 bases, and 6 bases had no gene match. CDR3 loop: CASSQASGTSSYNEQFF. The CDR3 nucleotides are TGCGCCAGCAGCCAGGCTAGCGGGACGAGCTCCTACAATGAGCAGTTCTTC.

The chain joins TRBV11-2 to TRBJ2-7, with D possibly being TRBD2 (5 bases). The CDR3 consists of 16 residues. Germline V CDR1 and CDR2: SGHAT, FQNNGV. V was shortened by 1 base and J by 0 bases, with 13 bases between the two germline ends. CDR3 region: CASSLGLGGFSYEQYV. The CDR3, as DNA: TGTGCCAGCAGCTTAGGGTTGGGCGGGTTCTCCTACGAGCAGTACGTC.

This clone was seen a few times. The rearrangement joins TRBV2 to TRBJ1-6; 8 bases are a match to TRBD1. Germline V gives CDR1 SNHLY, CDR2 FYNNEI. The CDR3 length is 14 residues. V was pared by 3 bases and J by 8 bases, with 3 bases of the junction left unmatched. This CDR3 reads CASSDGTGDSPLHF. In DNA, the CDR3 is TGTGCCAGCAGTGACGGGACAGGTGATTCACCCCTCCACTTT.

The chain has TRBV27 and TRBJ1-6, with D possibly matching TRBD1 (6 bases). Trimming shortened V by 3 bases and J by 4 bases, and 16 bases separated the two germline ends. Germline values: CDR1 MNHEY, CDR2 SMNVEV (reference sequence). The CDR3 runs to 17 residues. For the CDR3, the DNA is TGTGCCAGCAGTTTTTGGTCCGGACAGAAATATAATTCACCCCTCCACTTT. It translates to CASSFWSGQKYNSPLHF.

The rearrangement links TRBV28 to TRBJ2-5, with 8 bases identical to TRBD1. The J segment lost 5 bases and the V segment lost 5 bases, leaving 13 bases of the junction unmatched. The CDR3 runs to 16 residues. Per germline, CDR1 MDHEN and CDR2 SYDVKM. CDR3 sequence reads: CASSLHSRGRGETQYF. DNA of the CDR3: TGTGCCAGCAGTCTCCACTCCAGGGGGCGCGGTGAGACCCAGTACTTC.

The chain uses TRBV5-1 and TRBJ2-7, with D perhaps matching TRBD2 (5 bases). This CDR3 contains 14 residues. Germline V gene sequence: CDR1 SGHRS, CDR2 YFSETQ. V lost 6 bases, J lost 0 bases, and 13 bases lay in between. CDR3 loop: CASKRAEVSYEQYV. CDR3 nucleotides: TGCGCCAGCAAGAGAGCGGAAGTCTCCTACGAGCAGTACGTC.

V gene TRBV4-2 combines with J gene TRBJ1-5; no clear D gene. V gave up 3 bases and J gave up 0 bases, with 12 bases separating them. The CDR3 spans 16 residues. The germline gives CDR1 LGHNA, CDR2 YNFKEQ. The CDR3 reads CASSQYMQYSNQPQHF. For the CDR3, the DNA is TGTGCCAGCAGCCAGTACATGCAGTATAGCAATCAGCCCCAGCATTTT.

The genes are TRBV11-3 and TRBJ2-1; D remains ambiguous. The CDR3 covers 13 residues. CDR1 is SGHNT and CDR2 is YENEEA in the germline V gene. The V and J ends lost 5 bases and 10 bases respectively, with 15 bases between them. CDR3 bases: TGTGCCAGCAGCATAACCTCCTCCGGGGAGCAGTTCTTC. As protein: CASSITSSGEQFF.

This clone has only one observation. The J gene is TRBJ2-7, the V gene TRBV2, with 9 positions matching TRBD1. V shed 5 bases, J shed 2 bases, and the junction held 4 bases outside the gene matches. The CDR3 is 14 residues long. CDR1 is SNHLY, CDR2 FYNNEI, per germline. The CDR3 loop is CASSYDRGAYEQYV. CDR3 bases: TGTGCCAGCAGTTACGACAGGGGGGCCTACGAGCAGTACGTC.

This clone appeared once. V usage is TRBV7-3 and J usage is TRBJ2-3; 8 bases are a match to TRBD2. In germline, CDR1 is SGHTA, CDR2 FQGTGA. This CDR3 has 16 amino acids. V shed 4 bases, J shed 5 bases, and the junction held 11 bases outside the gene matches. CDR3: CASSSRPGGGLDTQYF. The CDR3 bases are TGTGCCAGCAGCTCCCGGCCGGGCGGGGGGTTAGATACGCAGTATTTT.

The chain carries TRBV7-9 and TRBJ1-5; 7 bases match TRBD1. Germline trimming cut 6 bases from V and 1 base from J; bases unmatched to any gene: 3. The germline V gene encodes CDR1 SEHNR and CDR2 FQNEAQ (reference sequence). This CDR3 has 14 residues. CDR3 nucleotides: TGTGCCAGCAGTCCAGGGGGAAGCAATCAGCCCCAGCATTTT. It yields the protein CASSPGGSNQPQHF.

This clone was seen a few times. J is TRBJ2-2 and V is TRBV6-1; D gene uncertain. Germline CDR1 MNHNS, CDR2 SASEGT. Trimming pared 2 bases from V and 5 bases from J, leaving 6 bases between. The length of the CDR3 is 13 residues. The CDR3 region is CASSEQLTGELFF. DNA of the CDR3: TGTGCCAGCAGTGAACAACTGACCGGGGAGCTGTTTTTT.

The sample holds one count of this clone. The chain is built from TRBV10-3 and TRBJ1-3, with D perhaps matching TRBD1 (5 bases). The CDR3 contains 13 residues. Looked up from germline, CDR1 is ENHRY and CDR2 is SYGVKD. Trimming removed 4 bases from V and 2 bases from J, with 6 bases in between. In DNA form, the CDR3 reads TGTGCCATCAGTGGACAGACTGGAAACACCATATATTTT. Protein sequence: CAISGQTGNTIYF.

The chain recombines TRBV28 with TRBJ1-4, with a weak D call TRBD1 (5 bases). With 1 base removed from V and 5 bases from J, the gap between germline ends came to 8 bases. This CDR3 region has 14 residues. Germline V gene data show CDR1 as MDHEN and CDR2 as SYDVKM. The CDR3 is CASSLLQVNEKLFF. The CDR3 DNA reads as TGTGCCAGCAGTTTATTACAGGTCAATGAAAAACTGTTTTTT.

The CDR3 DNA reads as TGTGCCAGCGGAAACAGGGTGCTCGGTCACACTGAAGCTTTCTTT. It specifies CASGNRVLGHTEAFF. The chain has TRBV28 and TRBJ1-1, with D possibly being TRBD1 (6 bases). Germline V lookup: CDR1 MDHEN, CDR2 SYDVKM. The CDR3 totals 15 residues. Deletions cut 8 bases from V and 3 bases from J, with 19 bases between.

The gene calls are TRBV6-4 and TRBJ1-2, with D tentatively TRBD1 (6 bases). The V gene's germline CDR1 is MRHNA and CDR2 SNTAGT. The ends were cut back, 7 bases at V and 4 bases at J, with 19 bases in the middle. This CDR3 is 15 amino acids long. The CDR3 DNA sequence: TGTGCCAGCACCCGTAGGGGGGGCGCAGGCTATGGCTACACCTTC. This codes for CASTRRGGAGYGYTF.

V is TRBV5-6 and J is TRBJ2-2; a possible D gene is TRBD2 (6 bases). Germline V gene sequence: CDR1 SGHDT, CDR2 YYEEEE. With 2 bases removed from V and 4 bases from J, the gap between germline ends came to 15 bases. CDR3 length equals 16 residues. DNA for the CDR3: TGTGCCAGCAGCTTTCCCTCCCTCGGGAGCACCGGGGAGCTGTTTTTT. Its translation: CASSFPSLGSTGELFF.

Only a few counts were recorded for this clone. V is TRBV5-1 and J is TRBJ2-2; possible D gene TRBD1, 6 bases. The CDR3 sequence is 16 residues long. CDR1 is SGHRS, CDR2 YFSETQ, per germline. The V end lost 0 bases, the J end lost 6 bases, and 15 bases lay between the germline ends. The CDR3 spells CASSLAEGVGAGELFF. CDR3 bases: TGCGCCAGCAGCTTGGCTGAGGGGGTCGGCGCCGGGGAGCTGTTTTTT.